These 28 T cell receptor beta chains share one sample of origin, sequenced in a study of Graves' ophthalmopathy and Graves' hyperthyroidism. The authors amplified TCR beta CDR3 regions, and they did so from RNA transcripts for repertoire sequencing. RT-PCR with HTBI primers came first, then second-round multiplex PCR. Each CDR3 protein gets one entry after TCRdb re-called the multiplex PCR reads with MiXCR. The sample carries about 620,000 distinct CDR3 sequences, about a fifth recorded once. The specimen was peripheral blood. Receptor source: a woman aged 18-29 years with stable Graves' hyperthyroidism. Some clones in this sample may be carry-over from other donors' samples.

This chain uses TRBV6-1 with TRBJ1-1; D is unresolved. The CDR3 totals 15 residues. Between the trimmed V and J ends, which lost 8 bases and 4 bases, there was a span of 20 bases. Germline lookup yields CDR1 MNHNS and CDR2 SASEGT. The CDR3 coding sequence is TGTGCCAGCCCCCCCCTCCAGAGCGATGGCACTGAAGCTTTCTTT. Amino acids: CASPPLQSDGTEAFF.

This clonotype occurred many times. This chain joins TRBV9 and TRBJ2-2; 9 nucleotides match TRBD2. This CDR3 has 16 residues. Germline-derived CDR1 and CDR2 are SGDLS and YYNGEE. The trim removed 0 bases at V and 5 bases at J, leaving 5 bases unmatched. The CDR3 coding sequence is TGTGCCAGCAGCGTAGAGATGAGCGGGGGGACCGGGGAGCTGTTTTTT. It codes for CASSVEMSGGTGELFF. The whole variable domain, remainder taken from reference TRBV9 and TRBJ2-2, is DSGVTQTPKHLITATGQRVTLRCSPRSGDLSVYWYQQSLDQGLQFLIQYYNGEERAKGNILERFSAQQFPDLHSELNLSSLELGDSALYFCASSVEMSGGTGELFFGEGSRLTVL.

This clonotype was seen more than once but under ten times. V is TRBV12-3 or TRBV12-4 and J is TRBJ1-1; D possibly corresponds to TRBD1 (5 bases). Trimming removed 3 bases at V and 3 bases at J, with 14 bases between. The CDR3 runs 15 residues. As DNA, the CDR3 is TGTGCCAGCAGTTTTATCCGACAGCTACACACTGAAGCTTTCTTT. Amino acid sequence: CASSFIRQLHTEAFF.

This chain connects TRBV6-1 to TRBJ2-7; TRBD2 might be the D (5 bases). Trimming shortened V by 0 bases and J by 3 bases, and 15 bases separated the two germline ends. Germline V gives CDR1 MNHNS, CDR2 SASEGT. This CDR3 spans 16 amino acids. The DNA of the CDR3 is TGTGCCAGCAGTGAAGCTGGAGCGGCAGCCTTCTACGAGCAGTACTTC. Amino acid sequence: CASSEAGAAAFYEQYF.

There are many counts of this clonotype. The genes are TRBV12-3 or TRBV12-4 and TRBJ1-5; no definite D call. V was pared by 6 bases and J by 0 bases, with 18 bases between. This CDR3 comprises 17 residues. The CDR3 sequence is CASSTGLARHSNQPQHF. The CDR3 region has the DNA TGTGCCAGCAGCACGGGTTTAGCCCGACATAGCAATCAGCCCCAGCATTTT.

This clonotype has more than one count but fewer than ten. The CDR3 loop reads CASSLVQGVKTQYF. In nucleotides, the CDR3 is TGTGCCAGCAGTTTGGTTCAGGGGGTAAAGACCCAGTACTTC. This chain uses TRBV28 with TRBJ2-5, with TRBD1 matching 7 bases. Trimming took 3 bases from V and 6 from J; bases not matched to a gene: 7. This CDR3 is 14 amino acids long. CDR1 is MDHEN and CDR2 is SYDVKM in the germline V gene.

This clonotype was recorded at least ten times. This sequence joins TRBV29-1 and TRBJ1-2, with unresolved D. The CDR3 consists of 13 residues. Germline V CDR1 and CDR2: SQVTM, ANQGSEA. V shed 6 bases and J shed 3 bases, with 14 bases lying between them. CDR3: CSVRPPLDYGYTF. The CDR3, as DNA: TGCAGCGTAAGGCCGCCCCTGGACTATGGCTACACCTTC.

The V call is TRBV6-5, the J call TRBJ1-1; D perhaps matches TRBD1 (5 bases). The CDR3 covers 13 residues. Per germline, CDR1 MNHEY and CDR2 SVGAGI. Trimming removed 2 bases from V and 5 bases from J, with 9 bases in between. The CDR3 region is CASSYGQGTEAFF. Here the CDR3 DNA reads TGTGCCAGCAGTTACGGGCAGGGAACTGAAGCTTTCTTT.

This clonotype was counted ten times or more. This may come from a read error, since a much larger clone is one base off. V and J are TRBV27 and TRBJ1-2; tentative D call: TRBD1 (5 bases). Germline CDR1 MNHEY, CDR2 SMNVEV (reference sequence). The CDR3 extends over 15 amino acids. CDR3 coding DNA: TGTGCCAGCAACTCAGAGGGGTCGACGGTGGGTGACTACGCCTTC. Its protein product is CASNSEGSTVGDYAF.

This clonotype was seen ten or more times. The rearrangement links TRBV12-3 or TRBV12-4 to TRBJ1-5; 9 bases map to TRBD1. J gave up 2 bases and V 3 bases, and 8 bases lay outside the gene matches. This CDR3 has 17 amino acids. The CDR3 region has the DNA TGTGCCAGCAGTTTTGAGGGACAGGGACGGGGCAATCAGCCCCAGCATTTT. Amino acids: CASSFEGQGRGNQPQHF.

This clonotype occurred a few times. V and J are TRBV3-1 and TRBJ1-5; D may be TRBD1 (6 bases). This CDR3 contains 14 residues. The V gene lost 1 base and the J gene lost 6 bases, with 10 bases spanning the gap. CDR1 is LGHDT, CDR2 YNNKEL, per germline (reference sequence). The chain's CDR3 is CASSQGQGFQPQHF. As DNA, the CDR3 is TGTGCCAGCAGCCAAGGGCAGGGGTTTCAGCCCCAGCATTTT. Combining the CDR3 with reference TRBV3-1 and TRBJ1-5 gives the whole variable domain DTAVSQTPKYLVTQMGNDKSIKCEQNLGHDTMYWYKQDSKKFLKIMFSYNNKELIINETVPNRFSPKSPDKAHLNLHINSLELGDSAVYFCASSQGQGFQPQHFGDGTRLSIL.

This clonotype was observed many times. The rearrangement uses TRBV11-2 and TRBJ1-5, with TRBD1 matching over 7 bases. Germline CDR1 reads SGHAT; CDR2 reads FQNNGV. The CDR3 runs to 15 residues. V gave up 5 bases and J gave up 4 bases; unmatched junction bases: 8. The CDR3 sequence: CASSDPTGKNQPQHF. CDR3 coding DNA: TGTGCCAGCAGCGACCCGACAGGGAAGAATCAGCCCCAGCATTTT.

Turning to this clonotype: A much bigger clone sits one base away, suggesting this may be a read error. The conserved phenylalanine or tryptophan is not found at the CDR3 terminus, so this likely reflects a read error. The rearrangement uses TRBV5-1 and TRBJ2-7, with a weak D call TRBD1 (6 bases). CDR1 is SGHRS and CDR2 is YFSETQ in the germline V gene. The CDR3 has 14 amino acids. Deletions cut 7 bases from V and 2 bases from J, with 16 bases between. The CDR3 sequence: CASYQAGVPYEQYS. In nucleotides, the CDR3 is TGCGCCAGCTACCAGGCAGGGGTACCCTACGAGCAGTACTCC.

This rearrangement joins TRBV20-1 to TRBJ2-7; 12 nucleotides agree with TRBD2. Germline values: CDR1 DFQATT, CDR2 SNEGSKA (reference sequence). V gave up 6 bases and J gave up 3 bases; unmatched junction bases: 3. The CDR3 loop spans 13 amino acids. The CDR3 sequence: CSAASGRDYEQYF. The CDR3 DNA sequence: TGCAGTGCGGCTAGCGGGAGGGACTACGAGCAGTACTTC.

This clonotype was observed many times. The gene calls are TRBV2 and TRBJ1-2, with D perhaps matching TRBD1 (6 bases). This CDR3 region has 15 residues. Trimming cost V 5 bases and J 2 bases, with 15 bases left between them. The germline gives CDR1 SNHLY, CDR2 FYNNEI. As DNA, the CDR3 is TGTGCCAGCAGTCTAAAACAGGGAGCAAACTATGGCTACACCTTC. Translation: CASSLKQGANYGYTF.

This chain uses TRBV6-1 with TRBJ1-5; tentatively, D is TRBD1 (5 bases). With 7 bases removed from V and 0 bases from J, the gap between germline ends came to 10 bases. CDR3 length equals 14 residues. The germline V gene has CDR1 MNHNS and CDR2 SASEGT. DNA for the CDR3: TGTGCCAGCACGGACATACTTAGCAATCAGCCCCAGCATTTT. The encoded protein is CASTDILSNQPQHF.

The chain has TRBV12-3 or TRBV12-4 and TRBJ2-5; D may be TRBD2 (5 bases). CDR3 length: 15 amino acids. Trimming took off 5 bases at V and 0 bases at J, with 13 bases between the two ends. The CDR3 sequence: CASSLRHGNQETQYF. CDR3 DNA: TGTGCCAGCAGTCTCAGACACGGGAACCAAGAGACCCAGTACTTC.

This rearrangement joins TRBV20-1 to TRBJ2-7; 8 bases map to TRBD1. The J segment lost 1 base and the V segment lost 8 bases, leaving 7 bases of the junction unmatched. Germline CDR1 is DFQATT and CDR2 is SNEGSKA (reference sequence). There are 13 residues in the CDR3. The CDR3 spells CSTLDRVSYEQYF. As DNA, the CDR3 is TGCAGTACCCTGGACAGGGTGTCCTACGAGCAGTACTTC.

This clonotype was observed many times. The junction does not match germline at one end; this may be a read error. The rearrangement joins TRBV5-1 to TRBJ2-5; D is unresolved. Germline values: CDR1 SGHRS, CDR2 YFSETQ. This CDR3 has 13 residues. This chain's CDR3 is CASSLGPQETQYF. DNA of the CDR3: TGTGCCAGCAGCTTAGGACCTCAAGAGACCCAGTACTTC.

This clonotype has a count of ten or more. The CDR3 sequence: CASSLGTGMNEQYF. DNA of the CDR3: TGTGCCAGCAGCTTGGGGACAGGGATGAACGAGCAGTACTTC. V usage is TRBV5-6 and J usage is TRBJ2-7; TRBD1 matches at 8 bases. V shed 0 bases, J shed 5 bases, and the junction held 4 bases outside the gene matches. The germline V gene encodes CDR1 SGHDT and CDR2 YYEEEE. CDR3 length: 14 residues.

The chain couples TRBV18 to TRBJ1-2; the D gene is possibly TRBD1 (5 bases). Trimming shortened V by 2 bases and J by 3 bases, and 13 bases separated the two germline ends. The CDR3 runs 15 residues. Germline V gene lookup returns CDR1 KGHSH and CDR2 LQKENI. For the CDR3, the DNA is TGTGCCAGCTCACCAATTGGCAGGGTGGACTATGGCTACACCTTC. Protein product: CASSPIGRVDYGYTF.

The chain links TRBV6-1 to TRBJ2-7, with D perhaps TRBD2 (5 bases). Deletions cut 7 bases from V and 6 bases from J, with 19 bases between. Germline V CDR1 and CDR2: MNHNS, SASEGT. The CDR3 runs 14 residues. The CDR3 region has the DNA TGTGCCAGCACCCCACTGTCGAGGGCCGGCGAGCAGTACTTC. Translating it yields CASTPLSRAGEQYF.

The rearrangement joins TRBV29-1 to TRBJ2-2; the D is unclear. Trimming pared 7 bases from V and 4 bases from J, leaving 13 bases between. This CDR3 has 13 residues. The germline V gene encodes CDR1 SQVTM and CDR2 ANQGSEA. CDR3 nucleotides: TGCAGCGCCCCGACCGCGGTCACCGGGGAGCTGTTTTTT. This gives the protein CSAPTAVTGELFF.

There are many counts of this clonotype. The CDR3 spells CASSLYRGRNGYTF. In nucleotides, the CDR3 is TGTGCCAGCAGCTTATACAGGGGGCGCAATGGCTACACCTTC. The chain combines TRBV13 with TRBJ1-2; 9 nucleotides line up with TRBD1. Germline V lookup: CDR1 PRHDT, CDR2 FYEKMQ (reference sequence). The CDR3 has 14 residues. V gave up 2 bases and J gave up 6 bases; unmatched junction bases: 4.

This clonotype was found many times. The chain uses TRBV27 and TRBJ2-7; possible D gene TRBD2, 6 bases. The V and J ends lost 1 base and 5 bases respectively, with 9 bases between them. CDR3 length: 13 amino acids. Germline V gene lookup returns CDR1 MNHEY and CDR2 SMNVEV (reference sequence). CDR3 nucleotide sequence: TGTGCCAGCAGTTTATGGCGGGGTGACGAGCAGTACTTC. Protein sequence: CASSLWRGDEQYF.

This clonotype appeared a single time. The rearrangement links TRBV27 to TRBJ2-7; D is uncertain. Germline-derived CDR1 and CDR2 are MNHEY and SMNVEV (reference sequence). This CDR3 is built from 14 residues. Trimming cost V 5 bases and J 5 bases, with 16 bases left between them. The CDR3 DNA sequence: TGTGCCAGCAGTCCTGCACCTCAATATGACGAGCAGTACTTC. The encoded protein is CASSPAPQYDEQYF.

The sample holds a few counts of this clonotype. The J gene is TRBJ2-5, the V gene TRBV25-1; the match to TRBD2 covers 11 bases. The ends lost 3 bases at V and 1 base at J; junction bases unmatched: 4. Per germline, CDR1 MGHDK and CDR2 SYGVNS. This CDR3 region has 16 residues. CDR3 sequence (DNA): TGTGCCAGCAGTGAGAGGACTAGCGGGCTCCAAGAGACCCAGTACTTC. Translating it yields CASSERTSGLQETQYF.

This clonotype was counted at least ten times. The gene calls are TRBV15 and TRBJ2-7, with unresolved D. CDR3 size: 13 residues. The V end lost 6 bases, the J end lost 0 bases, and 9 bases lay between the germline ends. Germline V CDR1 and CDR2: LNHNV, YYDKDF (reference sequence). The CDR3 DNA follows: TGTGCCACCAGACCCGATTTCTCCTACGAGCAGTACTTC. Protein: CATRPDFSYEQYF. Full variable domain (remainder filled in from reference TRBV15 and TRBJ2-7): DAMVIQNPRYQVTQFGKPVTLSCSQTLNHNVMYWYQQKSSQAPKLLFHYYDKDFNNEADTPDNFQSRRPNTSFCFLDIRSPGLGDTAMYLCATRPDFSYEQYFGPGTRLTVT.